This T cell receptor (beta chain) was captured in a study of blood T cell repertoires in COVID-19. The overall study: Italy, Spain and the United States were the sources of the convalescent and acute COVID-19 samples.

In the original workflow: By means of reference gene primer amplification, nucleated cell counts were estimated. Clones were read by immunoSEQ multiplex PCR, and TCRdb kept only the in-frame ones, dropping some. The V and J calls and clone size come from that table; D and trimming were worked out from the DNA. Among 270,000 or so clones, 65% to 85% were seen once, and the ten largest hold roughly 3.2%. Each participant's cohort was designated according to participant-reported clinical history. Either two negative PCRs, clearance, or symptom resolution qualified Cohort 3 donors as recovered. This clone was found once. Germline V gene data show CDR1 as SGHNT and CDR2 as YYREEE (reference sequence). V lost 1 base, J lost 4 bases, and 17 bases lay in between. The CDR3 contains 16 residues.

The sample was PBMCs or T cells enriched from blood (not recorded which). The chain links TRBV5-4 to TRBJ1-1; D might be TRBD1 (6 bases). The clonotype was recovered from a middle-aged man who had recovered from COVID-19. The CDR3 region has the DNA TGTGCCAGCAGCTTGTCGAGGGGGGGCGCAGGCACTGAAGCTTTCTTT. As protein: CASSLSRGGAGTEAFF. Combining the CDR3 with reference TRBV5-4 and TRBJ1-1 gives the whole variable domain ETGVTQSPTHLIKTRGQQVTLRCSSQSGHNTVSWYQQALGQGPQFIFQYYREEENGRGNFPPRFSGLQFPNYSSELNVNALELDDSALYLCASSLSRGGAGTEAFFGQGTRLTVV.